The present entry profiles one T cell receptor (beta chain) with its context. Its matching antigen is unknown. This specimen belongs to a study of cytomegalovirus exposure and HLA in healthy donors. Notes on the study in general: In a later analysis, specific HLA alleles were associated with under 20,000 TCR beta sequences at a 0.05 false discovery rate. Later analysis identified a missense DCLRE1C variant that was linked to TCR beta V- and J-gene trimming.

PCR used 60 Vbeta primers and 13 Jbeta primers. Sequencing used immunoSEQ multiplex PCR; TCRdb keeps in-frame clones, though not all of them. The table has almost 80,000 clones, about 68% seen once. The V and J ends lost 4 bases and 1 base respectively, with 10 bases between them. The CDR3 has 14 amino acids. Germline CDR1 LNHDA, CDR2 SQIVND (reference sequence). This sequence was found in a woman between 50 and 59 years old in good health and CMV-seropositive. This chain uses TRBV19 with TRBJ1-1; unclear D gene. The sequenced material came from PBMCs. In nucleotides, the CDR3 is TGTGCCAGTAGTACCACTCCCCAGAACACTGAAGCTTTCTTT. It encodes CASSTTPQNTEAFF. Full variable domain (rest looked up from reference TRBV19 and TRBJ1-1): DGGITQSPKYLFRKEGQNVTLSCEQNLNHDAMYWYRQDPGQGLRLIYYSQIVNDFQKGDIAEGYSVSREKKESFPLTVTSAQKNPTAFYLCASSTTPQNTEAFFGQGTRLTVV.